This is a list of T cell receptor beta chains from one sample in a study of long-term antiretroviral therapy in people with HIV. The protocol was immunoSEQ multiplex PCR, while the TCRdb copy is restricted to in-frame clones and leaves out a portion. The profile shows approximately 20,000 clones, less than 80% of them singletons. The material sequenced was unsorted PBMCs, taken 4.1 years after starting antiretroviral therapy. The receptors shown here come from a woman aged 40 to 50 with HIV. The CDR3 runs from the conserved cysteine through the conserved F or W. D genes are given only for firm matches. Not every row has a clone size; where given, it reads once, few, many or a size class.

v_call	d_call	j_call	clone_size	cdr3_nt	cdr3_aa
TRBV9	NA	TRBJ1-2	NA	TGTGCCAGCAGCCCCCGCGGGGACTATGGCTACACCTTC	CASSPRGDYGYTF
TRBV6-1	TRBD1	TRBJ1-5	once	TGTGCCAGCAGTGAAGGGTCGAGGGGGACAGTAAATCAGCCCCAGCATTTT	CASSEGSRGTVNQPQHF
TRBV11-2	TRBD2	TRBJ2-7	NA	TGTGCCAGCAGCGCCGGACTAGCGGGAGTAAGGGAGCAGTACTTC	CASSAGLAGVREQYF
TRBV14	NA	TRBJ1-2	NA	TGTGCCAGCAGCCAAACGTGGGGAGATGGCTACACCTTC	CASSQTWGDGYTF
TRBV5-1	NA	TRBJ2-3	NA	TGCGCCAGCAGCTCCCTCCGGGCGGGGGCGTCCTTAGATACGCAGTATTTT	CASSSLRAGASLDTQYF
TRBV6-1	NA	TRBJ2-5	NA	TGTGCCATCGGGTCAATCGGAGAGACCCAGTACTTC	CAIGSIGETQYF
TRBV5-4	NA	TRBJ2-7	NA	TGTGCCAGCAGCTTGCCTGGGTCACGACACGAGCAGTACTTC	CASSLPGSRHEQYF
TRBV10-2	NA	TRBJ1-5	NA	TGCGCCAGCGGCCCAACTGAACAGCCCCAGCATTTT	CASGPTEQPQHF
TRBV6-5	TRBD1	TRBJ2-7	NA	TGTGCCAGCAGTTACTTAGGGGGCCGGGCGCAGTACTTC	CASSYLGGRAQYF
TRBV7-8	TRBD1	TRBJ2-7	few	TGTGCCAGCAGCTCTCCCGACAGGGGGAAGTGGTACGAGCAGTACTTC	CASSSPDRGKWYEQYF
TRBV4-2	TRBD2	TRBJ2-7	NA	TGTGCCAGCAGCCCTGTAGCGGGGACCTCCTACGAGCAGTACTTC	CASSPVAGTSYEQYF
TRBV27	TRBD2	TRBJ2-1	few	TGTGCCAGCAGGGTAGGGACTAGCGGGGACAATGAGCAGTTCTTC	CASRVGTSGDNEQFF
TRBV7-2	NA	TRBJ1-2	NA	TGTGCCAGCAGCGCTGACTTCTATGGCTACACCTTC	CASSADFYGYTF
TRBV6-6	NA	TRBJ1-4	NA	TGTGCCATCCGATCCAATGAAAAACTGTTTTTT	CAIRSNEKLFF
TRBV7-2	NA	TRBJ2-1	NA	TGTGCCAGCAGCTTAGCGTTGCAGGGGGGAAATGAGCAGTTCTTC	CASSLALQGGNEQFF
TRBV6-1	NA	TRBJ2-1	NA	TGTGCCAGCGCTAGCTGGCCCAACAATGAGCAGTTCTTC	CASASWPNNEQFF
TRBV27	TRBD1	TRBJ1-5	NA	TGTGCCAGCAGTCTCCTACGGGACAGAAATAGCAATCAGCCCCAGCATTTT	CASSLLRDRNSNQPQHF
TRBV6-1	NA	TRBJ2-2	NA	TGTGCCAGCAGACCACAGGGAATTGGCGGGGAGCTGTTTTTT	CASRPQGIGGELFF
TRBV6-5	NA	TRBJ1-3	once	TGTGCCAGCAGTTACTCGATGGGGGTGTACGGAAACACCATATATTTT	CASSYSMGVYGNTIYF
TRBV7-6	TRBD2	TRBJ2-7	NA	TGTGCCAGCAGCTCCCAACGGGAGGGCTACGAGCAGTACTTC	CASSSQREGYEQYF
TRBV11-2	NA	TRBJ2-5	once	TGTGCCAGCAGCAAGGAGTGGGTCCTGGGGGAGACCCAGTACTTC	CASSKEWVLGETQYF
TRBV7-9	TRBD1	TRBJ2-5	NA	TGTGCCAGCAGCTCCTCCAGGGGGTTGGAGACCCAGTACTTC	CASSSSRGLETQYF
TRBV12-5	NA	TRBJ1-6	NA	TGTGCTAGTGGTCCCCACAACACAGGGCCCAATTCACCCCTCCACTTT	CASGPHNTGPNSPLHF
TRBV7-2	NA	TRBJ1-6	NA	TGTGCCAGCAGATACAGGGTTAGCTCCTATAATTCACCCCTCCACTTT	CASRYRVSSYNSPLHF
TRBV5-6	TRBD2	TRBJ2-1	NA	TGTGCCAGCAGCTCACTCAGCGGGAGGGCCTACAATGAGCAGTTCTTC	CASSSLSGRAYNEQFF
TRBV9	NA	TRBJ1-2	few	TGTGCCAGCAGCGTCGGCGGTGACTATGGCTACACCTTC	CASSVGGDYGYTF
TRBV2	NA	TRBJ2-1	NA	TGTGCCAGCAGTTCAGGGGAGGATGAGCAGTTCTTC	CASSSGEDEQFF
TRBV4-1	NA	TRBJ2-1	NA	TGCGCCAGCAGCCAAGATGGTAGCGGAAACTACAATGAGCAGTTCTTC	CASSQDGSGNYNEQFF
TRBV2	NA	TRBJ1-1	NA	TGTGCCAGGTCCGGGACTTTGAACACTGAAGCTTTCTTT	CARSGTLNTEAFF
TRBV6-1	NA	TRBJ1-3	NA	TGTGCCAGCAGTGAGGGACGGTCAAGCTCTGGAAACACCATATATTTT	CASSEGRSSSGNTIYF
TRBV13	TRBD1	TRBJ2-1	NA	TGTGCCAGCAGCCCTGCAGGGGGACCCTACAATGAGCAGTTCTTC	CASSPAGGPYNEQFF
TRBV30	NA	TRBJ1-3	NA	TGTGCCTGGAGGGGCCCAGGGCGAGCAGGAAACACCATATATTTT	CAWRGPGRAGNTIYF
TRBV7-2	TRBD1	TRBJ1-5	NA	TGTGCCAGCAGCGATGATGACAGGGGATATCAGCCCCAGCATTTT	CASSDDDRGYQPQHF
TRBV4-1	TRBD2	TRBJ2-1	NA	TGCGCCAGGAGGGGGCGGGAGGGCCTTGAGCAGTTCTTC	CARRGREGLEQFF
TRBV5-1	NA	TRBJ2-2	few	TGCGCCAGCAGCTGGGAACGTGGGGTTAACACCGGGGAGCTGTTTTTT	CASSWERGVNTGELFF
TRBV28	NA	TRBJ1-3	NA	TGTGCCAGCAGTAGACCCGGACACATCTCTGGAAACACCATATATTTT	CASSRPGHISGNTIYF
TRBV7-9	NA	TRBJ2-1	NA	TGTGCCAGCAGCTTAGCGCCGGCAGCCGACAATGAGCAGTTCTTC	CASSLAPAADNEQFF
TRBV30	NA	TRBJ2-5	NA	TGTGCCTATGCTCAGGCGGAGACCCAGTACTTC	CAYAQAETQYF
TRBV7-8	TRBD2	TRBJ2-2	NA	TGTGCCAGCAGCTTAGCTGTTAGCGGGAGGGCGGGCGGGGAGCTGTTTTTT	CASSLAVSGRAGGELFF
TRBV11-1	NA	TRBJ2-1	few	TGTGCCAGCAGCCGACGAGAGCAAGGGAATGAGCAGTTCTTC	CASSRREQGNEQFF
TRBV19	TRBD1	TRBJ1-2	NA	TGTGCCAGTAGTATCTCCGACAGGGAGAAAGGCTACACCTTC	CASSISDREKGYTF
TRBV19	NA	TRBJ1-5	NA	TGTGCCAGTAGTATCCTATGGGGCCAAGATCAGCCCCAGCATTTT	CASSILWGQDQPQHF
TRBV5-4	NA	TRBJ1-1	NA	TGTGCCAGCAGCTTGGACGCGGATAGCACTGAAGCTTTCTTT	CASSLDADSTEAFF
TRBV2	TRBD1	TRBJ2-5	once	TGTGCCAGCAGCAAGGACAGGGCCCTCCAAGAGACCCAGTACTTC	CASSKDRALQETQYF
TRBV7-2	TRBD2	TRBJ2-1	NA	TGTGCCAGCAGCTTAGCACAACGGGGGGGCATCGAGCAGTTCTTC	CASSLAQRGGIEQFF
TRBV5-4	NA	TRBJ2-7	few	TGTGCCAGCAGCGGACAGAGCTCCTACGAGCAGTACTTC	CASSGQSSYEQYF
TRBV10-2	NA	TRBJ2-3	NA	TGCGCCAGCAGTGCTACGACTGGCGATACGCAGTATTTT	CASSATTGDTQYF
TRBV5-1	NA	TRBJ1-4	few	TGCGCCAGCAGCCCTCGAGCGGCAACTAATGAAAAACTGTTTTTT	CASSPRAATNEKLFF
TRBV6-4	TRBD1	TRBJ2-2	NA	TGTGCCAGCAGTGAACAGGGGTCCACCGGGGAGCTGTTTTTT	CASSEQGSTGELFF